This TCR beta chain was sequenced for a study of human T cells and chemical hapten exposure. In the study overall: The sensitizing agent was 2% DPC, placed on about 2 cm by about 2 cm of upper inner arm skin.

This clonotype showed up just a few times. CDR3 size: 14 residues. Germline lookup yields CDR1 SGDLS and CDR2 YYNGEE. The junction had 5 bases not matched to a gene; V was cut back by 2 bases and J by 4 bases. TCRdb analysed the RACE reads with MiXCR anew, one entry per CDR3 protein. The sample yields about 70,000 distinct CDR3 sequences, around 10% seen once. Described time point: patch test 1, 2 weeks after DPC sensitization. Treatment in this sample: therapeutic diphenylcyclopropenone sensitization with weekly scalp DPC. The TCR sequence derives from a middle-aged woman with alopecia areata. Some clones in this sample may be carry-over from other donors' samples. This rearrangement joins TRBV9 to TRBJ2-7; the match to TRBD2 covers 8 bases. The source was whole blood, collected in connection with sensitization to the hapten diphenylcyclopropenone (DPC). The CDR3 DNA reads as TGTGCCAGCAGCGTTGACGGGGGGGCATACGAGCAGTACTTC. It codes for CASSVDGGAYEQYF.